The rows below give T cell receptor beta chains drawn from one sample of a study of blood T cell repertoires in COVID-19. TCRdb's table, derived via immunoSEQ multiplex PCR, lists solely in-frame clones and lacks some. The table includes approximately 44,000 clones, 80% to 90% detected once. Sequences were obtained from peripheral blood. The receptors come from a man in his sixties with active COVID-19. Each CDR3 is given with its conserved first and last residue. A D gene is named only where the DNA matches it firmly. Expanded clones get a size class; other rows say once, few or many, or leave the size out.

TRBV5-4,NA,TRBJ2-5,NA,CASSLAWRGQETQYF,TGTGCCAGCAGCTTGGCGTGGCGAGGCCAAGAGACCCAGTACTTC
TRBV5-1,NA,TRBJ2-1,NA,CASSFRDSSYNEQFF,TGCGCCAGCAGCTTCCGGGACTCCTCCTACAATGAGCAGTTCTTC
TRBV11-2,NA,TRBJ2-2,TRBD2,CASSLVSGRAYGELFF,TGTGCCAGCAGCTTAGTCAGCGGGAGGGCGTACGGGGAGCTGTTTTTT
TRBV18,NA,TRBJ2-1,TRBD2,CASSPPGLAGGNEQFF,TGTGCCAGCTCACCACCGGGACTAGCGGGAGGCAATGAGCAGTTCTTC
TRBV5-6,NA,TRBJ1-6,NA,CASSAQGYYNSPLHF,TGTGCCAGCAGCGCACAGGGATACTATAATTCACCCCTCCACTTT
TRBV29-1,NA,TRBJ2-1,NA,CSVEEGPGYNEQFF,TGCAGCGTTGAGGAGGGACCGGGCTACAATGAGCAGTTCTTC
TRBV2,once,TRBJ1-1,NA,CASSASIETGALEAFF,TGTGCCAGCAGTGCCTCCATAGAGACAGGCGCCCTCGAAGCTTTCTTT
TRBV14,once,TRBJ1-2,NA,CASSQTLVTGNYGYTF,TGTGCCAGCAGCCAAACTTTGGTGACGGGTAACTATGGCTACACCTTC
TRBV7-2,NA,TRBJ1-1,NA,CASSLDRAVAFF,TGTGCCAGCAGCTTAGACAGGGCGGTAGCTTTCTTT
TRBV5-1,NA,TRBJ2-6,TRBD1,CASSTQGAPSGANVLTF,TGCGCCAGCAGCACACAGGGGGCACCGTCTGGGGCCAACGTCCTGACTTTC
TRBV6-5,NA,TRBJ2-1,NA,CATQRGNEFF,TGTGCCACCCAGCGCGGGAACGAGTTCTTC
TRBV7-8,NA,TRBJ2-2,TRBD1,CASNMGQGAWNTGELFF,TGTGCCAGCAACATGGGACAGGGGGCATGGAACACCGGGGAGCTGTTTTTT
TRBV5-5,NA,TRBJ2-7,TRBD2,CASSKGLASGGSYEQYF,TGTGCCAGCAGCAAAGGACTGGCAAGCGGGGGGTCCTACGAGCAGTACTTC
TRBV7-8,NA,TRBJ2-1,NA,CASSLAAPLSASSYNEQFF,TGTGCCAGCAGCTTAGCGGCCCCACTTAGCGCGAGCTCCTACAATGAGCAGTTCTTC
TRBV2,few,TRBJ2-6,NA,CASSGLGETGANVLTF,TGTGCCAGCAGTGGACTTGGAGAGACTGGGGCCAACGTCCTGACTTTC
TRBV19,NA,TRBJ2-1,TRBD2,CASTGTSGIFSYNEQFF,TGTGCCAGTACCGGGACTAGCGGGATCTTTTCCTACAATGAGCAGTTCTTC
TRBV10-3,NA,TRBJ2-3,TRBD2,CAISGGRRRTDTQYF,TGTGCCATCAGCGGCGGGAGGCGTCGGACAGATACGCAGTATTTT
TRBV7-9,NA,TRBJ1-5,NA,CASSLTDQPQHF,TGTGCCAGCAGCTTAACTGATCAGCCCCAGCATTTT
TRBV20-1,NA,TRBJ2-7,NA,CSVGQSYEQYF,TGCAGTGTAGGACAGTCCTACGAGCAGTACTTC
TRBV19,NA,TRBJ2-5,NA,CASSPTGKIETQYF,TGTGCCAGTAGTCCGACAGGTAAAATAGAGACCCAGTACTTC
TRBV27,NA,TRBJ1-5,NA,CASRSESNQPQHF,TGTGCCAGCAGGTCAGAAAGCAATCAGCCCCAGCATTTT
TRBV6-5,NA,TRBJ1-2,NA,CASRQDSNYGYTF,TGTGCCAGCAGACAGGATTCGAACTATGGCTACACCTTC
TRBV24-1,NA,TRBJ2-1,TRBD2,CATSAPGGSGRYNEQFF,TGTGCCACCAGTGCCCCGGGGGGTAGCGGGAGGTACAATGAGCAGTTCTTC
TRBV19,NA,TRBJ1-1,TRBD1,CASSILGGQGAAEAFF,TGTGCCAGTAGTATTCTCGGGGGGCAGGGGGCCGCTGAAGCTTTCTTT
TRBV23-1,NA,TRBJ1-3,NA,CASSQPTQTGWGNTIYF,TGCGCCAGCAGTCAACCCACCCAGACAGGCTGGGGAAACACCATATATTTT
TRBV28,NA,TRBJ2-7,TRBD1,CASSPNQGTGDSYEQYF,TGTGCCAGCAGTCCTAACCAAGGGACAGGGGATTCCTACGAGCAGTACTTC
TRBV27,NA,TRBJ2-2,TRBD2,CASSDIQAGGTGELFF,TGTGCCAGCAGTGACATCCAAGCGGGAGGCACCGGGGAGCTGTTTTTT
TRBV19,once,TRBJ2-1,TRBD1,CASRGQGVNEQFF,TGTGCCAGTAGGGGACAGGGGGTAAATGAGCAGTTCTTC
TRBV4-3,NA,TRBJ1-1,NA,CASSQDGTEAFF,TGCGCCAGCAGCCAAGACGGCACTGAAGCTTTCTTT
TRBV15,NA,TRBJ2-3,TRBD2,CATSRELLPGLAGEGSTDTQYF,TGTGCCACCAGCAGAGAGCTATTGCCTGGACTAGCGGGAGAGGGGAGCACAGATACGCAGTATTTT
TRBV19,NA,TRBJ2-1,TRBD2,CATHRAGGPNEQFF,TGTGCCACCCATAGGGCGGGAGGGCCTAATGAGCAGTTCTTC
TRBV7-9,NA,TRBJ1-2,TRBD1,CASSWTGEWYGYTF,TGTGCCAGCAGCTGGACAGGGGAGTGGTATGGCTACACCTTC
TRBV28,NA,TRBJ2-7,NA,CASSPTVYYEQYF,TGTGCCAGCAGTCCCACAGTATACTACGAGCAGTACTTC
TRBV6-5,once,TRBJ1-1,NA,CASSYSQGPMNTEAFF,TGTGCCAGCAGTTACTCACAGGGACCAATGAACACTGAAGCTTTCTTT
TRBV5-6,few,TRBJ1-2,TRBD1,CASSLDRGYGYTF,TGTGCCAGCAGCTTGGACAGGGGGTATGGCTACACCTTC
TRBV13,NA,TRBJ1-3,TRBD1,CASSKDRLIGNTIYF,TGTGCCAGCAGCAAGGACAGGCTGATTGGAAACACCATATATTTT
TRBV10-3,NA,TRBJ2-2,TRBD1,CAISESLGQGGGTGELFF,TGTGCCATCAGTGAATCGTTGGGACAGGGGGGTGGCACCGGGGAGCTGTTTTTT
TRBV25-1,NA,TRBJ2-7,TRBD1,CASSEPGQGKYEQYF,TGTGCCAGCAGTGAGCCGGGACAGGGGAAATACGAGCAGTACTTC
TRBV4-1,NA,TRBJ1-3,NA,CASSQEEGSGNTIYF,TGCGCCAGCAGCCAAGAGGAAGGGAGCGGAAACACCATATATTTT
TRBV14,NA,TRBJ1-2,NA,CASSQGGPTPFGYTF,TGTGCCAGCAGCCAAGGGGGCCCGACCCCGTTTGGCTACACCTTC
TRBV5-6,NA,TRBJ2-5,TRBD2,CASSLESLAGSRETQYF,TGTGCCAGCAGCTTGGAGAGTCTAGCGGGGTCCAGGGAGACCCAGTACTTC
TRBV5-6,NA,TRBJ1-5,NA,CASSLFAGLGQPQHF,TGTGCCAGCAGCTTGTTTGCAGGGTTGGGTCAGCCCCAGCATTTT
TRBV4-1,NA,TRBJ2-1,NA,CASSPGYNEQFF,TGCGCCAGCAGCCCCGGGTACAATGAGCAGTTCTTC
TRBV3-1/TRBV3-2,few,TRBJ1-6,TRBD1,CASSQTTGGRNSPLHF,TGTGCCAGCAGCCAAACTACAGGGGGCAGGAATTCACCCCTCCACTTT
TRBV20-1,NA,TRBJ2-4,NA,CSVLATIQYF,TGCAGTGTTTTAGCTACCATTCAGTACTTC
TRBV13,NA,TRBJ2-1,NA,CASSFGGGKYNEQFF,TGTGCCAGCAGCTTCGGAGGAGGGAAGTACAATGAGCAGTTCTTC
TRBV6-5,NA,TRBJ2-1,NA,CASTTPPRGNEQFF,TGTGCCAGCACCACCCCCCCCCGAGGCAATGAGCAGTTCTTC
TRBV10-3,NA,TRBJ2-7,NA,CAISDPAGWPSSSYEQYF,TGTGCCATCAGTGACCCAGCGGGTTGGCCGTCCAGCTCCTACGAGCAGTACTTC
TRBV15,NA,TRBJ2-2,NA,CATSRAGAGNTGELFF,TGTGCCACCAGCAGAGCAGGGGCGGGGAACACCGGGGAGCTGTTTTTT
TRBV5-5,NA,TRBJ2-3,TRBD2,CASSRGLAADTQYF,TGTGCCAGCAGCCGCGGACTAGCGGCAGATACGCAGTATTTT
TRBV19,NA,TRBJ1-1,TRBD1,CASSIVHRGITEAFF,TGTGCCAGTAGTATAGTCCACAGGGGGATTACTGAAGCTTTCTTT